These 27 T cell receptor beta chains were sequenced from one sample in a study of beta chain features in type 1 diabetes. Every bit of the isolated RNA underwent reverse transcription, so sequencing read expressed TCRB transcripts. Using immunoSEQ multiplex PCR, the repertoire was profiled, and TCRdb retains in-frame clones only, with some absent. The sample shows fewer than 500,000 clones, about 15% of them seen only once. The specimen sequenced was naive CD4+ T cells from blood. The receptors were gathered from a man aged 25 to 40 in good health.

This clone was counted between two and nine times. V gene TRBV7-2 combines with J gene TRBJ2-1, with TRBD2 identical over 13 bases. The V gene's germline CDR1 is SGHTA and CDR2 FQGNSA. This CDR3 spans 15 amino acids. The junction had 5 bases not matched to a gene; V was cut back by 3 bases and J by 9 bases. In DNA, the CDR3 is TGTGCCAGCAGCTTCGCGGGACTAGCGGGGACTGAGCAGTTCTTC. Encoded protein: CASSFAGLAGTEQFF.

This rearrangement joins TRBV18 to TRBJ1-5, with D tentatively TRBD1 (6 bases). The CDR3 has 14 residues. The V gene lost 3 bases and the J gene lost 4 bases, with 10 bases spanning the gap. Germline V gene sequence: CDR1 KGHSH, CDR2 LQKENI. The CDR3, as DNA: TGTGCCAGCTCACCGGGACACACTAATCAGCCCCAGCATTTT. It is translated as CASSPGHTNQPQHF.

The DNA for the CDR3 is TGCGCCAGCAGCCAAGTCATTAGGGGGGTTGGAGATACGCAGTATTTT. Residues: CASSQVIRGVGDTQYF. The rearrangement links TRBV4-3 to TRBJ2-3, with D perhaps assigned TRBD1 or TRBD2 (6 bases each). The ends were cut back, 1 base at V and 5 bases at J, with 16 bases in the middle. Germline V gives CDR1 LGHNA, CDR2 YSLEER. CDR3 size: 16 residues.

This chain joins TRBV9 and TRBJ1-3; weak D call: TRBD1 (5 bases). Looked up from germline, CDR1 is SGDLS and CDR2 is YYNGEE. CDR3 length: 19 amino acids. The V end was cut by 0 bases, the J end by 0 bases, with 19 bases between. CDR3 nucleotide sequence: TGTGCCAGCAGCGTAGCTACAACAGGCCCTGGGAGCTCTGGAAACACCATATATTTT. Its translation is CASSVATTGPGSSGNTIYF.

This clone was seen a few times. The genes are TRBV4-1 and TRBJ2-1; 11 positions match TRBD2. J gave up 10 bases and V 0 bases, and 11 bases lay outside the gene matches. The germline CDR1 and CDR2 sequences are MGHRA and YSYEKL. This CDR3 region has 17 residues. CDR3: CASSQDLAGLAVREQFF. CDR3 DNA: TGCGCCAGCAGCCAAGATTTGGCGGGACTAGCGGTTCGAGAGCAGTTCTTC.

A few counts support this clone. This chain joins TRBV30 and TRBJ2-2, with 7 bases aligning to TRBD1. J gave up 4 bases and V 0 bases, and 5 bases lay outside the gene matches. Germline V CDR1 and CDR2: GTSNPN, SVGIG (reference sequence). The length of the CDR3 is 15 residues. The CDR3, as DNA: TGTGCCTGGAGTGTAAAACAGGGGCCCACCGGGGAGCTGTTTTTT. Residues: CAWSVKQGPTGELFF. Drawing the rest from reference TRBV30 and TRBJ2-2, the complete variable domain is SQTIHQWPATLVQPVGSPLSLECTVEGTSNPNLYWYRQAAGRGLQLLFYSVGIGQISSEVPQNLSASRPQDRQFILSSKKLLLSDSGFYLCAWSVKQGPTGELFFGEGSRLTVL.

This chain links TRBV6-5 with TRBJ1-1, with 7 bases matching TRBD1. The CDR3 contains 15 residues. Trimming cost V 6 bases and J 1 base; bases outside gene matches: 8. Germline V gene sequence: CDR1 MNHEY, CDR2 SVGAGI. The CDR3 loop reads CASSRAGTANTEAFF. The CDR3 bases are TGTGCCAGCAGCCGAGCCGGGACAGCGAACACTGAAGCTTTCTTT.

The V gene is TRBV19, the J gene TRBJ1-2; 7 bases agree with TRBD1. Per germline, CDR1 LNHDA and CDR2 SQIVND (reference sequence). The CDR3 extends over 14 amino acids. Trimming cost V 5 bases and J 2 bases; bases outside gene matches: 5. CDR3 in amino acids: CASSPSTGNYGYTF. The DNA of the CDR3 is TGTGCCAGTAGTCCCTCGACAGGGAACTATGGCTACACCTTC.

The chain couples TRBV4-1 to TRBJ2-7, with unresolved D. This CDR3 is built from 15 residues. Trimming left V 0 bases short and J 6 bases short, with 15 bases between. Germline CDR1 MGHRA, CDR2 YSYEKL. The CDR3 sequence: CASSQEWGSNTEQYF. The CDR3 nucleotides are TGCGCCAGCAGCCAAGAGTGGGGAAGCAACACCGAGCAGTACTTC.

The sample holds a few counts of this clone. The chain combines TRBV4-3 with TRBJ2-3; D call uncertain. CDR1 is LGHNA and CDR2 is YSLEER in the germline V gene. This CDR3 is 17 amino acids long. Between the trimmed V and J ends, which lost 1 base and 0 bases, there was a span of 14 bases. The CDR3 region is CASSQGAQLPSTDTQYF. For the CDR3, the DNA is TGCGCCAGCAGCCAAGGGGCGCAACTCCCTAGCACAGATACGCAGTATTTT.

This clone has just a few counts. The V and J genes are TRBV5-4 and TRBJ1-2; 9 bases are a match to TRBD1. Germline CDR1 reads SGHNT; CDR2 reads YYREEE (reference sequence). Losses at the gene ends were 4 bases for V and 1 base for J; bases not matched to a gene: 5. This CDR3 contains 15 residues. The CDR3 DNA reads as TGTGCCAGCAGCCTGGACAGGGGCATTAACTATGGCTACACCTTC. It is translated as CASSLDRGINYGYTF.

This clone was seen a handful of times. J is TRBJ2-7 and V is TRBV11-2; D is undetermined. In germline, CDR1 is SGHAT, CDR2 FQNNGV. V was shortened by 0 bases and J by 0 bases, with 3 bases between the two germline ends. The CDR3 spans 13 residues. CDR3 sequence: CASSLDSSYEQYV. The CDR3 nucleotides are TGTGCCAGCAGCTTAGACAGCTCCTACGAGCAGTACGTC.

The rearrangement joins TRBV9 to TRBJ1-5, with 8 positions matching TRBD1. Germline V gene lookup returns CDR1 SGDLS and CDR2 YYNGEE. Trimming took 4 bases from V and 5 from J; bases not matched to a gene: 5. The CDR3 loop spans 14 amino acids. CDR3 sequence reads: CASSKTGGDQPQHF. CDR3 DNA: TGTGCCAGCAGCAAAACAGGGGGGGATCAGCCCCAGCATTTT.

The table lists this clone with a few counts. The gene calls are TRBV5-1 and TRBJ2-3; D is undetermined. The CDR3 length is 12 residues. Trimming stripped 4 bases from V and 5 bases from J, with 8 bases between. CDR1 and CDR2 (germline): SGHRS, YFSETQ. This CDR3 reads CASSLTLDTQYF. The CDR3 nucleotides are TGCGCCAGCAGCCTGACTTTAGATACGCAGTATTTT.

The chain links TRBV7-2 to TRBJ2-1, with 12 bases that match TRBD1. This CDR3 contains 14 residues. The germline CDR1 and CDR2 sequences are SGHTA and FQGNSA. The V and J ends lost 5 bases and 16 bases, in that order; junction bases with no gene match: 12. The CDR3 spells CASSPGDRGRILFF. The CDR3 coding sequence is TGTGCCAGCAGCCCGGGGGACAGGGGGCGGATCTTATTCTTC.

The chain combines TRBV14 with TRBJ2-7; 8 nucleotides match TRBD2. CDR3 length: 15 amino acids. Germline CDR1 is SGHDN and CDR2 is FVKESK. The ends lost 1 base at V and 2 bases at J; junction bases unmatched: 4. The CDR3 region is CASSQAGGMTYEQYF. Here the CDR3 DNA reads TGTGCCAGCAGCCAAGCGGGGGGGATGACCTACGAGCAGTACTTC.

V gene TRBV7-2 combines with J gene TRBJ1-1; 7 positions match TRBD1. This CDR3 spans 15 amino acids. V shed 6 bases and J 5 bases; nucleotides not matched to a gene: 12. Germline CDR1 and CDR2: SGHTA and FQGNSA. The CDR3 loop is CASSPTRDSRTEAFF. The CDR3 nucleotides are TGTGCCAGCAGTCCCACCCGGGACAGTCGTACTGAAGCTTTCTTT.

This clone was found a few times. The chain recombines TRBV30 with TRBJ2-2; tentative D call: TRBD2 (6 bases). Trimming cost V 4 bases and J 4 bases, with 13 bases left between them. CDR3 length equals 14 residues. Germline CDR1 is GTSNPN and CDR2 is SVGIG (reference sequence). DNA of the CDR3: TGTGCCTGGAAAGAAGGTAGCGGCACCGGGGAGCTGTTTTTT. This sequence encodes CAWKEGSGTGELFF.

V usage is TRBV5-1 and J usage is TRBJ2-1, with D perhaps TRBD2 (6 bases). Germline V lookup: CDR1 SGHRS, CDR2 YFSETQ. The ends were cut back, 6 bases at V and 7 bases at J, with 23 bases in the middle. This CDR3 region has 16 residues. The CDR3 DNA follows: TGCGCCAGCATTCTCACGATAGCGGCAAGTGGGAATGAGCAGTTCTTC. Encoded protein: CASILTIAASGNEQFF. Full variable domain (remainder filled in from reference TRBV5-1 and TRBJ2-1): KAGVTQTPRYLIKTRGQQVTLSCSPISGHRSVSWYQQTPGQGLQFLFEYFSETQRNKGNFPGRFSGRQFSNSRSEMNVSTLELGDSALYLCASILTIAASGNEQFFGPGTRLTVL.

A few counts support this clone. The chain links TRBV5-6 to TRBJ1-4; 7 bases align to TRBD1. V lost 4 bases and J lost 3; bases outside the gene matches: 3. The CDR3 has 14 amino acids. Germline-derived CDR1 and CDR2 are SGHDT and YYEEEE. The CDR3 nucleotides read TGTGCCAGCAGCCTTCAGGGGGCTAATGAAAAACTGTTTTTT. It yields the protein CASSLQGANEKLFF. Variable domain in full (rest from reference TRBV5-6 and TRBJ1-4): DAGVTQSPTHLIKTRGQQVTLRCSPKSGHDTVSWYQQALGQGPQFIFQYYEEEERQRGNFPDRFSGHQFPNYSSELNVNALLLGDSALYLCASSLQGANEKLFFGSGTQLSVL.

The chain recombines TRBV29-1 with TRBJ2-5; D assignment may be TRBD1 or TRBD2 (6 bases each). Trimming removed 6 bases at V and 7 bases at J, with 21 bases between. The CDR3 contains 14 residues. Germline V gene sequence: CDR1 SQVTM, CDR2 ANQGSEA. This CDR3 reads CSVETDRRAGTQYF. DNA of the CDR3: TGCAGCGTGGAAACCGACAGGAGGGCAGGGACCCAGTACTTC.

The rearrangement uses TRBV2 and TRBJ2-7, with 7 bases aligning to TRBD1. V was clipped by 3 bases and J by 2 bases; unmatched bases: 4. Germline lookup yields CDR1 SNHLY and CDR2 FYNNEI. The CDR3 sequence is 14 residues long. CDR3 residues: CASSDWTGPYEQYF. The CDR3 region has the DNA TGTGCCAGCAGTGATTGGACAGGTCCCTACGAGCAGTACTTC.

This clone has only a few counts. The V and J genes are TRBV2 and TRBJ1-1; 7 bases match TRBD1. Germline V gives CDR1 SNHLY, CDR2 FYNNEI. This CDR3 is built from 13 residues. The junction had 6 bases not matched to a gene; V was cut back by 4 bases and J by 7 bases. The chain's CDR3 is CASSVKGDSEAFF. CDR3 nucleotide sequence: TGTGCCAGCAGTGTTAAAGGGGACAGTGAAGCTTTCTTT.

V gene TRBV7-2 combines with J gene TRBJ2-3; TRBD2 matches at 11 bases. The CDR3 runs 16 residues. The V segment lost 5 bases and the J segment 3 bases; nucleotides outside the gene matches: 7. From germline, CDR1 is SGHTA and CDR2 FQGNSA. CDR3 loop: CASSPHRLAGTDTQYF. CDR3 DNA sequence: TGTGCCAGCAGCCCCCATCGACTAGCGGGGACAGATACGCAGTATTTT.

This clone came up a few times. The chain joins TRBV28 to TRBJ2-1; D not certain. Trimming pared 6 bases from V and 6 bases from J, leaving 9 bases between. CDR1 MDHEN and CDR2 SYDVKM come from the germline V gene. The CDR3 totals 12 residues. CDR3 nucleotide sequence: TGTGCCAGCAGCCCGTCCGGCAATGAGCAGTTCTTC. Protein sequence: CASSPSGNEQFF.

J is TRBJ2-3 and V is TRBV11-3; perhaps TRBD1 as D (6 bases). The CDR3 has 16 amino acids. Germline values: CDR1 SGHNT, CDR2 YENEEA. V was clipped by 5 bases and J by 2 bases, with 17 bases between them. CDR3 coding DNA: TGTGCCAGCAGCCGACGCCTAGGGGGTTACACAGATACGCAGTATTTT. Its translation: CASSRRLGGYTDTQYF. The complete variable domain, with remaining parts taken from reference TRBV11-3 and TRBJ2-3, reads EAGVVQSPRYKIIEKKQPVAFWCNPISGHNTLYWYLQNLGQGPELLIRYENEEAVDDSQLPKDRFSAERLKGVDSTLKIQPAELGDSAVYLCASSRRLGGYTDTQYFGPGTRLTVL.

This clone was picked up a small number of times. The V gene is TRBV15, the J gene TRBJ2-3; 9 bases match TRBD2. Germline-derived CDR1 and CDR2 are LNHNV and YYDKDF (reference sequence). The CDR3 sequence is 19 residues long. With V trimmed by 4 bases and J by 2 bases, 16 bases remained unmatched. CDR3 amino acids: CATSKSRQTGGRATDTQYF. As DNA, the CDR3 is TGTGCCACCAGCAAGAGCAGGCAGACTGGCGGGAGGGCCACAGATACGCAGTATTTT.